Presented here are 18 T cell receptor beta chains from one specimen sequenced in a study of Tregs in tolerant kidney transplant recipients. Profiled with immunoSEQ multiplex PCR; TCRdb holds only in-frame clones, not every one. This sample has roughly 250,000 clones; 80% to 85% occur once, and the top ten carry under 0.65%. Sequencing was performed on CD4+ T cells from blood. Source of these receptors: a human donor in good health.

The chain couples TRBV15 to TRBJ1-1; D unresolved. The CDR3 extends over 13 amino acids. V was clipped by 6 bases and J by 3 bases, with 11 bases between them. Germline V gene lookup returns CDR1 LNHNV and CDR2 YYDKDF (reference sequence). CDR3 residues: CATRETGYTEAFF. DNA for the CDR3: TGTGCCACCAGAGAAACGGGGTACACTGAAGCTTTCTTT.

This chain links TRBV5-1 with TRBJ2-5, with 10 bases fitting TRBD2. The germline gives CDR1 SGHRS, CDR2 YFSETQ. The CDR3 runs 15 residues. V lost 1 base, J lost 6 bases, and 6 bases stayed unmatched. The CDR3 nucleotides are TGCGCCAGCAGCTTGACGAGCGGGGGGGCGAAGACCCAGTACTTC. Amino acid sequence: CASSLTSGGAKTQYF.

The sample holds a few counts of this clone. The V and J genes are TRBV6-5 and TRBJ2-7, with 9 bases lining up with TRBD2. Unmatched junction bases numbered 8, after V lost 0 bases and J lost 5 bases. Germline V lookup: CDR1 MNHEY, CDR2 SVGAGI. The CDR3 runs 16 residues. The CDR3: CASSYSTPSGTHEQYF. CDR3 nucleotides: TGTGCCAGCAGTTACTCAACTCCTAGCGGGACCCACGAGCAGTACTTC.

The chain combines TRBV19 with TRBJ2-7; TRBD2 is a possible D gene (6 bases). Germline V CDR1 and CDR2: LNHDA, SQIVND (reference sequence). The CDR3 totals 15 residues. V was shortened by 8 bases and J by 4 bases, with 21 bases between the two germline ends. As DNA, the CDR3 is TGTGCCAGTTCTGGGGTCACTAGCCAACTTTACGAGCAGTACTTC. Its protein product is CASSGVTSQLYEQYF.

The chain recombines TRBV19 with TRBJ2-1, with 7 bases that match TRBD2. Germline V lookup: CDR1 LNHDA, CDR2 SQIVND (reference sequence). J gave up 0 bases and V 8 bases, and 4 bases lay outside the gene matches. The CDR3 has 14 residues. CDR3 loop: CASRPGGSYNEQFF. The CDR3 region has the DNA TGTGCCAGTCGCCCGGGGGGCTCCTACAATGAGCAGTTCTTC. The whole variable domain, filled in from reference TRBV19 and TRBJ2-1, reads DGGITQSPKYLFRKEGQNVTLSCEQNLNHDAMYWYRQDPGQGLRLIYYSQIVNDFQKGDIAEGYSVSREKKESFPLTVTSAQKNPTAFYLCASRPGGSYNEQFFGPGTRLTVL.

The rearrangement joins TRBV10-2 to TRBJ2-7; D possibly corresponds to TRBD1 (5 bases). The CDR3 spans 14 residues. Germline V gene data show CDR1 as WSHSY and CDR2 as SAAADI. Trimming took 3 bases from V and 6 from J, leaving 15 bases between them. In DNA, the CDR3 is TGCGCCAGCAGTGATGGGGCGTTCTCTGCCGAGCAGTACTTC. Translated: CASSDGAFSAEQYF.

For the CDR3, the DNA is TGTGCCAGCAGGGAACTGACAGGTTTGGGGTATGGCTACACCTTC. Encoded protein: CASRELTGLGYGYTF. The chain employs TRBV6-1 and TRBJ1-2; D is possibly TRBD1 (6 bases). Germline-derived CDR1 and CDR2 are MNHNS and SASEGT. The CDR3 is made up of 15 amino acids. The V and J ends lost 6 bases and 5 bases respectively, with 19 bases between them.

The rearrangement uses TRBV2 and TRBJ2-7; the D call may be TRBD1 or TRBD2 (5 bases each). Germline V gene sequence: CDR1 SNHLY, CDR2 FYNNEI. With 1 base removed from V and 4 bases from J, the gap between germline ends came to 11 bases. The CDR3 is made up of 14 amino acids. The CDR3 loop reads CASSEEVGPYEQYF. The DNA of the CDR3 is TGTGCCAGCAGTGAAGAGGTGGGACCGTACGAGCAGTACTTC.

V and J are TRBV19 and TRBJ2-7, with 8 bases fitting TRBD1. In germline, CDR1 is LNHDA, CDR2 SQIVND (reference sequence). The J segment lost 0 bases and the V segment lost 7 bases, leaving 8 bases of the junction unmatched. The CDR3 contains 15 residues. CDR3 bases: TGTGCCAGTACCGCCGGGACAGGAAACTCCTACGAGCAGTACTTC. As protein: CASTAGTGNSYEQYF.

This chain joins TRBV7-2 and TRBJ2-1; weak D call: TRBD1 (5 bases). The CDR3 has 16 residues. CDR1 SGHTA and CDR2 FQGNSA come from the germline V gene. V lost 6 bases to trimming and J lost 1 base, with 16 bases between them. The CDR3 DNA reads TGTGCCAGCAGTTCCAAAGGGAAGGGGTCCTACAATGAGCAGTTCTTC. It encodes CASSSKGKGSYNEQFF.

Of note for this clone: This sample includes further DNA sequences coding for the same CDR3. This chain connects TRBV2 to TRBJ1-1; weak D call: TRBD1 (6 bases). This CDR3 has 14 residues. The V and J ends lost 5 bases and 1 base respectively, with 11 bases between them. Germline V gene data show CDR1 as SNHLY and CDR2 as FYNNEI. CDR3 DNA sequence: TGTGCCAGCAGTAGAGACAGGCGGAACACTGAAGCTTTCTTT. Its protein is CASSRDRRNTEAFF. The variable domain in full, completed from reference TRBV2 and TRBJ1-1, reads EPEVTQTPSHQVTQMGQEVILRCVPISNHLYFYWYRQILGQKVEFLVSFYNNEISEKSEIFDDQFSVERPDGSNFTLKIRSTKLEDSAMYFCASSRDRRNTEAFFGQGTRLTVV.

This chain joins TRBV29-1 and TRBJ2-5, with a weak D call TRBD1 (5 bases). Trimming stripped 6 bases from V and 7 bases from J, with 15 bases between. Looked up from germline, CDR1 is SQVTM and CDR2 is ANQGSEA. This CDR3 comprises 12 residues. CDR3 coding DNA: TGCAGCGTCCAGGGTTTATATGGGACCCAGTACTTC. It specifies CSVQGLYGTQYF.

The J gene is TRBJ2-1, the V gene TRBV5-4, with 8 bases matching TRBD2. The J segment lost 2 bases and the V segment lost 0 bases, leaving 7 bases of the junction unmatched. The CDR3 has 17 residues. CDR1 is SGHNT, CDR2 YYREEE, per germline (reference sequence). CDR3 coding DNA: TGTGCCAGCAGCTTGGAAAGGGGAGCGGGAGCCTACAATGAGCAGTTCTTC. It translates to CASSLERGAGAYNEQFF. Using reference TRBV5-4 and TRBJ2-1 for the parts outside the CDR3, the full variable domain is ETGVTQSPTHLIKTRGQQVTLRCSSQSGHNTVSWYQQALGQGPQFIFQYYREEENGRGNFPPRFSGLQFPNYSSELNVNALELDDSALYLCASSLERGAGAYNEQFFGPGTRLTVL.

This chain joins TRBV5-4 and TRBJ2-3; TRBD1 aligns across 11 bases. The CDR3 is 18 residues long. Losses at the gene ends were 2 bases for V and 0 bases for J; bases not matched to a gene: 8. The V gene's germline CDR1 is SGHNT and CDR2 YYREEE (reference sequence). The CDR3 protein is CASSFGTGGKFSTDTQYF. In DNA form, the CDR3 reads TGTGCCAGCAGCTTCGGGACAGGGGGAAAGTTTAGCACAGATACGCAGTATTTT.

The chain carries TRBV29-1 and TRBJ1-2; D is possibly TRBD1 (6 bases). V was trimmed by 0 bases and J by 2 bases, leaving 10 bases between them. CDR3 length: 14 residues. In germline, CDR1 is SQVTM, CDR2 ANQGSEA. The CDR3 DNA follows: TGCAGCGTTGAAGAAAGACAGGCCAACTATGGCTACACCTTC. Residues: CSVEERQANYGYTF.

The genes are TRBV30 and TRBJ2-4; 7 bases are shared with TRBD1. V lost 3 bases to trimming and J lost 1 base; unmatched junction nucleotides: 3. Per the germline V gene, CDR1 is GTSNPN and CDR2 is SVGIG (reference sequence). This CDR3 region has 14 residues. CDR3 sequence: CAWSQGVAKNIQYF. The CDR3 bases are TGTGCCTGGAGCCAGGGGGTGGCCAAAAACATTCAGTACTTC. The variable domain in full, completed from reference TRBV30 and TRBJ2-4, reads SQTIHQWPATLVQPVGSPLSLECTVEGTSNPNLYWYRQAAGRGLQLLFYSVGIGQISSEVPQNLSASRPQDRQFILSSKKLLLSDSGFYLCAWSQGVAKNIQYFGAGTRLSVL.

This chain joins TRBV11-2 and TRBJ1-1; the match to TRBD1 covers 7 bases. The CDR3 runs 13 residues. Germline V lookup: CDR1 SGHAT, CDR2 FQNNGV. The trim removed 4 bases at V and 1 base at J, leaving 0 bases unmatched. This CDR3 reads CASSWTGNTEAFF. DNA for the CDR3: TGTGCCAGCAGCTGGACAGGGAACACTGAAGCTTTCTTT.

This clone was seen once. This rearrangement joins TRBV2 to TRBJ2-2, with 9 bases aligning to TRBD1. The CDR3 sequence is 14 residues long. The germline V gene encodes CDR1 SNHLY and CDR2 FYNNEI. V lost 6 bases and J lost 8; bases outside the gene matches: 7. Written as DNA, the CDR3 is TGTGCCAGCAGGGGTACAGGACAGGGGGGGGAGCTGTTTTTT. Residues: CASRGTGQGGELFF.